The entry that follows covers one T cell receptor beta chain sequence. The sample is drawn from a study of T-cell reconstitution after alpha-beta-depleted transplantation in children. Germline loops: CDR1 LGHDT, CDR2 YNNKEL (reference sequence). CDR3 length: 15 amino acids. The trim removed 3 bases at V and 4 bases at J, leaving 7 bases unmatched. During its preparation, the TCRbeta library received unique molecular identifiers. TCRdb itself ran the PCR reads through MiXCR, one entry per CDR3 protein. The sample holds about 400,000 distinct CDR3 sequences, roughly 22% seen once. The TCR sequence derives from a human donor who donated a stem cell graft to a child with acute myeloid leukemia. V gene TRBV3-1 combines with J gene TRBJ2-7, with 9 positions matching TRBD1. Sequences were derived from PBMCs from the stem cell graft donor, sampled from the stem cell graft. CDR3 DNA sequence: TGTGCCAGCAGCCACGAGGGACAGGGCAGATACGAGCAGTACTTC. It encodes CASSHEGQGRYEQYF.